These 3 T cell receptor beta chains were all obtained from the same sample, sequenced in a study of cytomegalovirus exposure and HLA in healthy donors. The PCR was carried out with 60 Vbeta primers and 13 Jbeta primers. This table comes from immunoSEQ multiplex PCR, and its TCRdb copy is limited to in-frame clones, with some not included. The table for this sample gives approximately 50,000 clones. Material: PBMCs. These receptors came from a female donor in good health and CMV-seronegative.

The chain combines TRBV11-2 with TRBJ2-5; D is unresolved. The V end lost 5 bases, the J end lost 0 bases, and 19 bases lay between the germline ends. CDR3 length equals 17 residues. Germline lookup yields CDR1 SGHAT and CDR2 FQNNGV. CDR3 amino acids: CASSVQGRGRYQETQYF. CDR3 sequence (DNA): TGTGCCAGCAGCGTCCAAGGTCGCGGTCGGTACCAAGAGACCCAGTACTTC.

The rearrangement uses TRBV9 and TRBJ2-5; tentative D call: TRBD1 (7 bases). The CDR3 is made up of 15 amino acids. Trimming removed 0 bases at V and 4 bases at J, with 13 bases between. Germline lookup yields CDR1 SGDLS and CDR2 YYNGEE. This chain's CDR3 is CASSVAAQGGETQYF. The CDR3 nucleotides are TGTGCCAGCAGCGTAGCTGCCCAGGGGGGAGAGACCCAGTACTTC. Variable domain in full (rest from reference TRBV9 and TRBJ2-5): DSGVTQTPKHLITATGQRVTLRCSPRSGDLSVYWYQQSLDQGLQFLIQYYNGEERAKGNILERFSAQQFPDLHSELNLSSLELGDSALYFCASSVAAQGGETQYFGPGTRLLVL.

V and J are TRBV29-1 and TRBJ1-1; a possible D gene is TRBD1 (5 bases). Deletions cut 2 bases from V and 4 bases from J, with 14 bases between. The length of the CDR3 is 14 residues. The germline V gene encodes CDR1 SQVTM and CDR2 ANQGSEA. The CDR3 nucleotides read TGCAGCGTTGAAAAAGGACACCTCAGCACTGAAGCTTTCTTT. It yields the protein CSVEKGHLSTEAFF.